The TCR beta chain described here comes from a study of T cell responses to AZD1222 COVID-19 vaccine. Here immunoSEQ multiplex PCR was the method, and the copy in TCRdb shows in-frame clones only, minus some. In the table there are tens of thousands of clones, about 90% of which are singletons. The CDR3 consists of 15 residues. The trim removed 5 bases at V and 6 bases at J, leaving 9 bases unmatched. CDR1 and CDR2 from the germline V gene are MNHEY and SVGAGI. The material was peripheral blood, obtained on day 0 of AZD1222 vaccination. The origin of this receptor is an adult in good health. This chain joins TRBV6-5 and TRBJ2-3; 9 bases agree with TRBD2. The CDR3 protein is CASSRAGGFTDTQYF. Written as DNA, the CDR3 is TGTGCCAGCAGTCGGGCGGGGGGGTTTACCGATACGCAGTATTTT.